This TCR beta chain was documented in a study of cytomegalovirus exposure and HLA in healthy donors (TCRdb year 2017). Broadly, across the study: An earlier analysis of approximately 550 of the donors reported more than 250 Gb of sequence data and 120 million or so unique TCR beta sequences from 150 million to 200 million T cells. Approximately 310 gigabases of sequencing data and approximately 80 million unique TCR sequences were included in an early release covering 550 to 650 HLA-typed donors. Among the roughly 380 genotyped donors, around 81% belonged to the genetic ancestry cluster associated with self-reported Caucasian donors. The aim of the study was to test whether cataloging public T cell receptors could identify signatures of past pathogen exposure. Using immunosequencing, the study profiled T cell repertoires from around 680 subjects and related those repertoires to cytomegalovirus serostatus. Along with the approximately 650-subject first cohort, a separate validation cohort of around 120 different subjects was used. The study combined high-throughput TCR immunosequencing, statistical association of individual TCRs with disease status, and machine learning to predict cytomegalovirus infection status. To study patterns of TCR occurrence, a later analysis re-analyzed previously published TCR beta repertoires from under 750 donors and added high-resolution HLA genotyping. The later analysis used no new phenotypic data to find candidate immune exposures, relying instead on TCR beta sequences and their occurrence across donors. In an earlier analysis of roughly 600 of the donors, high-throughput TCR beta sequencing was used to judge whether each TCR beta V gene segment behaved as functional or pseudogenic. Donor age, sex, ethnicity and CMV serostatus were compiled together with the repertoire data. A later genetic analysis took genome-wide SNP genotypes for about 55% of the roughly 670 donors and used that subset as a discovery cohort. Every discovery cohort repertoire had been produced on one sequencing platform. Class I and class II HLA loci were covered by the typing at four-digit resolution. Typing coverage varied by locus: 629-630 donors for A, B, C, DRB1 and DQB1; approximately 520 for DQA1; approximately 570 for DPA1; 400 to 480 for DPB1. Because of strong linkage in the cohort, 4 to 6 DR-DQ haplotypes were treated as single units for association and clustering. Across approximately 400 genotyped donors of the cohort, an average of approximately 220,000 unique TCR beta nucleotide sequences per donor were sequenced, and approximately 17% of those sequences were non-productive. On the study overall, not on this receptor specifically: Compared with the roughly 600-donor mean, donors in an Asian-associated ancestry cluster had fewer N-insertions in productive TCRs, according to a later genetic analysis. An earlier analysis of approximately 540 of the donors showed that most TCR beta V segments appeared in productive rearrangements either about 87% or about 30% of the time, which broadly matched IMGT annotations. Most CMV-associated TCR beta chains appeared to be HLA-restricted in a later analysis, and the HLA associations seemed to be driven largely by CMV exposure. In a later analysis, around 17,000 TCR beta sequences were associated with specific HLA alleles at a false discovery rate of 0.05. A cluster of highly shared sequence variants was judged likely to be a technical artifact of the sequencing pipeline. Assigning TCR associations to individual alleles was difficult when HLA alleles, especially DR and DQ, strongly co-occurred. Because HLA typing was missing for some donors at each locus, association tests included only the typed subset. The authors suggested that the approach could potentially be extended to other disease states and immunological phenotypes. According to a later analysis, parvovirus B19, influenza, CMV and Epstein-Barr virus appeared linked to several top co-occurrence clusters. Across donors, most TCR sequences were observed very rarely, whereas some public TCRs were present in many individuals. Some IMGT-functional V segments, including TRBV6-2 and TRBV6-3, could not be told apart with the 87-base-pair reads, so those segments were excluded. Cytomegalovirus status was reported to be diagnosed by the classifier with high specificity and sensitivity in both the original and validation cohorts. In a later analysis, the rate of TCR association differed among HLA loci, with DRB1 alleles having the most associated TCRs and HLA-C alleles having the fewest. Immune exposure information for the cohort was limited to CMV serostatus. The presence/absence analyses assumed that sequencing depth was roughly uniform across donors, and that assumption may not be true. An association between a missense DCLRE1C variant and V-gene and J-gene trimming of TCR beta chains was found in a later genetic analysis and replicated in an independent cohort. The cohort was sequenced for TCR beta chains only, and without alpha or paired-chain data the features that could be detected were limited. A few of the identified cytomegalovirus-associated TCR beta chains were confirmed in vitro to be specific for cytomegalovirus antigens. A total of 150 to 200 TCR beta chains were listed by the study as associated with cytomegalovirus. In a later analysis, HLA-associated TCR beta chains were found to be more clonally expanded and to have lower generation probabilities than equally common non-associated chains. A further reported finding was that TCR beta sequences accurately predicted the HLA-A and HLA-B alleles for most subjects in the first cohort. Linkage disequilibrium might explain the correlated functional status among segregating V segments, but an unknown experimental factor could not be ruled out. Over 15 rarely observed V segments, including chromosome 9 orphons, were excluded from the earlier analysis of about 600 of the donors because counts were too low.

Notes on this clone: What antigen it recognizes has not been identified. Base qualities are missing; no much larger clone stands one base away.

The cohort comprised around 700 healthy bone marrow donors. Cohort members were all nominally healthy when sampled, although unrecorded immune exposures were likely present. The donor was CMV seropositive and was included in the group of about 290 seropositive cohort members. A peripheral blood sample was provided by each donor, and peripheral blood mononuclear cells were used for TCR beta sequencing. Genomic DNA extraction from the blood cell samples was performed with the Qiagen DNeasy Blood Extraction Kit. The library relied on the immunoSEQ multiplex PCR assay. For the multiplex PCR, a mixture combining 60 forward primers for TCR Vbeta segments and 13 reverse primers for TCR Jbeta segments was used. Amplification of the CDR3 region of rearranged TCR beta genes was performed with a multiplex PCR assay on genomic DNA. The amplified TCR beta libraries were sequenced on the Illumina HiSeq System as 87-base-pair reads. In the paper's pipeline: In a later analysis, 77 million or so unique TCR beta chains were counted across the 690 or so repertoires, and roughly 9.9 million of these chains were shared by at least two donors. To remove PCR and sequencing errors, raw reads were error-corrected and collapsed into unique sequences using a nearest-neighbor algorithm that merged closely related sequences. To assign V, D and J gene segments, CDR3 sequences were aligned to IMGT reference sequences. For a sequence to be retained, a match of at least six nucleotides was required to both a V gene segment and a J gene segment. A rearrangement counted as productive if the CDR3 had no stop codons and remained in frame with V and J, and every other rearrangement counted as non-productive. Following IMGT convention, CDR3 was defined as the stretch from the second conserved V-encoded cysteine up to the conserved J-encoded phenylalanine. The earlier analysis of 587 of the donors excluded sequences that lacked an unambiguous match to a single V gene segment. In an earlier analysis of around 590 of the donors, a V segment was called functional when productive rearrangements were above 56.7%, and segregating when the standard deviation between donors exceeded 5%. A statistical classification framework was built to diagnose cytomegalovirus status from the catalog of TCR beta chain sequences. In a later analysis, TCR nucleotide sequences were compared against IMGT/GENE-DB human TR gene sequences so that V and J genes could be assigned. The TCRdist pipeline was used in a later analysis to assign CDR3 sequences and most-parsimonious VDJ recombination scenarios. In a later analysis, each TCR beta chain was defined by its CDR3 amino acid sequence together with its V-gene family, and reads without a unique V-gene family were excluded. A later analysis removed 550 to 700 highly shared, low-generation-probability nucleotide sequences to deal with suspected cross-contamination and a sequencing artifact. In a later analysis, a clonal expansion index was calculated for each public chain from normalized within-repertoire ranks of inferred template counts. In a later analysis, generation probabilities were computed using a VDJ recombination model fitted to out-of-frame rearrangements, and the results were checked against IGoR. A later analysis scored TCR-TCR, TCR-HLA and TCR-CMV co-occurrence with hypergeometric tests, applying a repertoire-size bias correction to TCR pairs. A later analysis estimated false discovery rates by permuting HLA or CMV assignments 20 times. In a later analysis, co-occurring TCRs were grouped with DBSCAN, and TCRdist sequence similarity was added when clustering was performed within HLA-allele-positive subsets. Repertoires with fewer than 30,000 or more than 120,000 public chains were left out of co-occurrence clustering, as were a few repertoires with anomalous nucleotide sharing. TCRdb re-hosts the immuneACCESS table, in-frame sequences only. Its copies lack some clones; in the studies checked, an unresolved V gene accounts for under half of them, and the cause for the rest is not known. V, J and clone size derive from that table, while D and trimming were established from the DNA sequence. Within this sample are more than 110,000 clones, with roughly 83% of them counted one time only. Of the sample, 3.5% to 5% is held by the ten largest clones.

CDR1 and CDR2 (KGHSH, LQKENI) derive from the germline V gene. The CDR3 starts with the cysteine, ends with the phenylalanine, and has 15 residues. The CDR3 DNA has 45 bases and is translated from base 1. V and J are trimmed by 2 bases and 3 bases, and the gene matches miss 4 bases of the junction. The sequence was collected from a middle-aged man in good health and CMV-seropositive. Sequencing input: PBMCs. The sequence links TRBV18 to TRBJ1-1; a stretch of 9 junction bases matches TRBD1. CDR3 region: CASSPGQGMDTEAFF. The nucleotide sequence is given as TGTGCCAGCTCACCAGGACAGGGGATGGACACTGAAGCTTTCTTT.